The clone carrying this T cell receptor (beta chain) has only one observation. TCRdb keeps only in-frame clones here, not all; method: immunoSEQ multiplex PCR. This sample has approximately 600,000 clones, with around 95% found just once. Naive CD8 isolation took CD45RO-negative cells positively selected for CCR7 and excluded terminally differentiated effector memory CD45RA+ cells. CDR3 length equals 14 residues. CDR1 and CDR2 (germline): MNHEY, SVGAGI. The germline V and J ends were trimmed by 0 bases and 4 bases, with 7 bases remaining between them. The data were taken from a study of shared clonotypes between healthy human individuals.

The source material was naive CD8+ T cells sorted from blood. This rearrangement joins TRBV6-5 to TRBJ1-3, with D unclear. The receptor comes from a young woman in good health. The CDR3 nucleotides are TGTGCCAGCAGTTACTCAGGCGGGGGAAACACCATATATTTT. Translating it yields CASSYSGGGNTIYF.